This TCR beta chain was recorded in a study of T cell responses to AZD1222 COVID-19 vaccine. Study in general: Second-dose intervals of approximately 4 or approximately 12 weeks were pooled. Study results and caveats: Per reports, nearly half of all spike-specific TCRs target regions that are unmutated in variants. Dominant CD4 TCR responses targeted spike regions 160-218 and 743-854.

Clones were read by immunoSEQ multiplex PCR, and TCRdb kept only the in-frame ones, dropping some. The sample has 110,000 to 150,000 clones; about 90% are singletons. Worth noting for this clone: Its target is unknown.

Germline loops: CDR1 ENHRY, CDR2 SYGVKD. There are 13 residues in the CDR3. V lost 3 bases and J 6 bases, leaving 11 bases between the germline ends. The sample was peripheral blood, taken on day 0 of AZD1222 vaccination. This receptor was taken from an adult in good health. This rearrangement joins TRBV10-3 to TRBJ1-2, with D perhaps matching TRBD1 (5 bases). The CDR3 is CAISDRGADGYTF. In DNA, the CDR3 is TGTGCCATCAGTGATCGTGGGGCGGATGGCTACACCTTC.